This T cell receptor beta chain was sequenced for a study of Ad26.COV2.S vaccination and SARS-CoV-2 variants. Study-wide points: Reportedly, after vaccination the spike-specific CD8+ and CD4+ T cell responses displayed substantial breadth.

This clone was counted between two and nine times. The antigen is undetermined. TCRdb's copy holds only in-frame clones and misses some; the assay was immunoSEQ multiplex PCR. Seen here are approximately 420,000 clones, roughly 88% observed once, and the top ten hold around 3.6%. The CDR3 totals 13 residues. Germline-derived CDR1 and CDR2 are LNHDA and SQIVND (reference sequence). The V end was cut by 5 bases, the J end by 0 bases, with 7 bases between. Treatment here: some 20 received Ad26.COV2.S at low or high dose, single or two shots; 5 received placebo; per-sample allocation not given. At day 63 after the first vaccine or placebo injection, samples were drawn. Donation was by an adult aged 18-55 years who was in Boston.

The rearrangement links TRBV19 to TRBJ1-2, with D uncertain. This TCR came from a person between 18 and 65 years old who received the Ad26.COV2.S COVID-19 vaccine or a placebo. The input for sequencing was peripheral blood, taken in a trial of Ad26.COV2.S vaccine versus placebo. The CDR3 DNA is TGTGCCAGTAGTGTCGGAGCTAACTATGGCTACACCTTC. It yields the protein CASSVGANYGYTF. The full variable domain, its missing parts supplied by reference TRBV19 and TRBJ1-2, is DGGITQSPKYLFRKEGQNVTLSCEQNLNHDAMYWYRQDPGQGLRLIYYSQIVNDFQKGDIAEGYSVSREKKESFPLTVTSAQKNPTAFYLCASSVGANYGYTFGSGTRLTVV.